These 21 T cell receptor beta chains came from one sample sequenced in a study of shared clonotypes between healthy human individuals (dated by TCRdb to 2018 to 2020). To prepare the library, the immunoSEQ multiplex PCR assay was applied. Held by TCRdb, this immuneACCESS table contains in-frame sequences only and omits some clones. Under half of the omission traces to an unresolved V gene where checked; the cause of the rest is unknown. The sample table holds 2.3 million or so clones, of which just over 90% were seen once. 0.39% of the sample rests with the top ten. Sequenced sample: naive CD4+ T cells from PBMCs. Explained via the paper, the cell subset or site label denotes: CD45RA+ positively selected. The receptor set was obtained from a man younger than 30 in good health. Some clones in this sample may be carry-over from other donors' samples.

The J gene is TRBJ2-6, the V gene TRBV2; TRBD1 might be the D (5 bases). Germline V gene lookup returns CDR1 SNHLY and CDR2 FYNNEI. The V and J ends lost 8 bases and 1 base respectively, with 18 bases between them. The CDR3 is 17 residues long. The CDR3 coding sequence is TGTGCCAGCCACGGCAGGGCCAGGGCTTCTGGGGCCAACGTCCTGACTTTC. Encoded protein: CASHGRARASGANVLTF.

This clone was seen only once. CDR3 protein: CASSQFKFTNTGELFF. Written as DNA, the CDR3 is TGTGCCAGCAGCCAATTCAAGTTTACGAACACCGGGGAGCTGTTTTTT. This chain joins TRBV16 and TRBJ2-2; D call uncertain. Looked up from germline, CDR1 is KGHSY and CDR2 is FQNENV. Trimming removed 1 base from V and 0 bases from J, with 9 bases in between. The CDR3 contains 16 residues.

This rearrangement joins TRBV29-1 to TRBJ1-2, with 9 nucleotides matching TRBD1. Trimming took 4 bases from V and 4 from J; bases not matched to a gene: 4. The CDR3 spans 13 residues. Germline loops: CDR1 SQVTM, CDR2 ANQGSEA. The CDR3 reads CSVAGTGIYGYTF. The CDR3 nucleotides read TGCAGCGTTGCCGGGACAGGGATCTATGGCTACACCTTC.

This chain connects TRBV7-2 to TRBJ2-3; 7 bases line up with TRBD2. Germline lookup yields CDR1 SGHTA and CDR2 FQGNSA. V dropped 1 base and J dropped 2; count of bases not matched to a gene: 3. The CDR3 totals 15 residues. The CDR3 bases are TGTGCCAGCAGCTTAGGGGGAGGGTACACAGATACGCAGTATTTT. This gives the protein CASSLGGGYTDTQYF.

To note about this clone: The sample has other DNA sequences that encode this CDR3 too. CDR3 in amino acids: CASSLGLAGGTEQFF. The CDR3 DNA follows: TGTGCCAGCAGCTTAGGACTAGCGGGAGGCACAGAGCAGTTCTTC. V usage is TRBV7-2 and J usage is TRBJ2-1, with TRBD2 matching over 13 bases. Germline-derived CDR1 and CDR2 are SGHTA and FQGNSA. Trimming took 1 base from V and 10 from J; bases not matched to a gene: 4. CDR3 length: 15 amino acids.

This clone was seen only once. The chain is built from TRBV11-2 and TRBJ1-2, with TRBD1 as a possible D gene (5 bases). There are 17 residues in the CDR3. V was clipped by 2 bases and J by 6 bases, with 22 bases between them. Germline V gene sequence: CDR1 SGHAT, CDR2 FQNNGV. Here the CDR3 reads CASSLPSVGGDHDGYTF. In nucleotides, the CDR3 is TGTGCCAGCAGCTTACCTTCGGTTGGGGGGGATCATGATGGCTACACCTTC. Combining the CDR3 with reference TRBV11-2 and TRBJ1-2 gives the whole variable domain EAGVAQSPRYKIIEKRQSVAFWCNPISGHATLYWYQQILGQGPKLLIQFQNNGVVDDSQLPKDRFSAERLKGVDSTLKIQPAKLEDSAVYLCASSLPSVGGDHDGYTFGSGTRLTVV.

This chain connects TRBV6-1 to TRBJ1-5; D uncertain. The V and J ends lost 4 bases and 12 bases respectively, with 16 bases between them. From germline, CDR1 is MNHNS and CDR2 SASEGT. CDR3 length equals 13 residues. The chain's CDR3 is CASSGGGHPLQHF. The CDR3 nucleotides read TGTGCCAGCAGTGGAGGCGGGCACCCCCTCCAGCATTTT.

The chain uses TRBV4-3 and TRBJ1-2, with a weak D call TRBD1 (6 bases). V gave up 0 bases and J gave up 8 bases, with 13 bases separating them. The CDR3 loop spans 14 amino acids. Germline assignment: CDR1 LGHNA and CDR2 YSLEER. The CDR3 protein is CASSQDRYGGGYTF. CDR3 DNA sequence: TGCGCCAGCAGCCAAGATCGTTATGGGGGCGGCTACACCTTC.

CDR3 in DNA: TGTGCCAGCAGCGTTCGGCCCTTGTCCCGAGGCGCGGCAGATACGCAGTATTTT. It specifies CASSVRPLSRGAADTQYF. V and J are TRBV9 and TRBJ2-3; D unresolved. The V end lost 2 bases, the J end lost 4 bases, and 23 bases lay between the germline ends. The CDR3 extends over 18 amino acids. Germline CDR1 reads SGDLS; CDR2 reads YYNGEE.

This chain joins TRBV18 and TRBJ2-1; D is perhaps TRBD1 (6 bases). Germline V gene data show CDR1 as KGHSH and CDR2 as LQKENI. The CDR3 runs to 20 residues. Between the trimmed V and J ends, which lost 2 bases and 1 base, there was a span of 24 bases. The CDR3 nucleotides are TGTGCCAGCTCACCATTGGCCGTTTTCCCAGGGGACACTTCCTACAATGAGCAGTTCTTC. Translating it yields CASSPLAVFPGDTSYNEQFF.

The chain employs TRBV28 and TRBJ1-2, with a tentative D call TRBD1 (5 bases). The CDR3 is made up of 14 amino acids. The germline V and J ends were trimmed by 5 bases and 4 bases, with 14 bases remaining between them. The V gene's germline CDR1 is MDHEN and CDR2 SYDVKM. The CDR3 sequence: CASSPPQGVYGYTF. CDR3 nucleotides: TGTGCCAGCAGTCCCCCCCAGGGCGTCTATGGCTACACCTTC.

The chain carries TRBV5-1 and TRBJ2-1; TRBD1 might be the D (6 bases). This CDR3 comprises 18 residues. Trimming took off 2 bases at V and 2 bases at J, with 20 bases between the two ends. Germline assignment: CDR1 SGHRS and CDR2 YFSETQ. The CDR3 sequence: CASSFGATGTITYNEQFF. DNA for the CDR3: TGCGCCAGCAGCTTTGGAGCGACCGGGACAATCACCTACAATGAGCAGTTCTTC.

This rearrangement joins TRBV2 to TRBJ2-2; 9 bases are a match to TRBD2. Germline V gene data show CDR1 as SNHLY and CDR2 as FYNNEI. V gave up 6 bases and J gave up 7 bases; unmatched junction bases: 9. The CDR3 is made up of 15 amino acids. The CDR3 DNA reads TGTGCCAGCAGCCGGACTAGCGATATATACGGGGAGCTGTTTTTT. This gives the protein CASSRTSDIYGELFF.

The rearrangement joins TRBV7-2 to TRBJ2-3; D gene unclear. Trimming shortened V by 4 bases and J by 2 bases, and 10 bases separated the two germline ends. The CDR3 length is 14 residues. Germline lookup yields CDR1 SGHTA and CDR2 FQGNSA. This CDR3 is CASSSRPATDTQYF. As DNA, the CDR3 is TGTGCCAGCAGCTCCCGCCCGGCCACAGATACGCAGTATTTT.

In DNA form, the CDR3 reads TGTGCCAGCAGTGAAGGTCAGACTATGAACACTGAAGCTTTCTTT. It encodes CASSEGQTMNTEAFF. This chain uses TRBV6-1 with TRBJ1-1; no clear D. Germline V gives CDR1 MNHNS, CDR2 SASEGT. V was clipped by 1 base and J by 0 bases, with 9 bases between them. CDR3 length: 15 residues.

V is TRBV7-2 and J is TRBJ1-1; no firm D call. Between the trimmed V and J ends, which lost 2 bases and 1 base, there was a span of 5 bases. CDR3 length equals 13 residues. From germline, CDR1 is SGHTA and CDR2 FQGNSA. Here the CDR3 reads CASSLSGNTEAFF. The DNA of the CDR3 is TGTGCCAGCAGCTTATCGGGGAACACTGAAGCTTTCTTT.

This clone was observed a handful of times. This chain uses TRBV19 with TRBJ1-5; D remains unclear. The V end lost 2 bases, the J end lost 5 bases, and 10 bases lay between the germline ends. The CDR3 has 14 amino acids. In germline, CDR1 is LNHDA, CDR2 SQIVND (reference sequence). CDR3 in DNA: TGTGCCAGTAGTATAAGCGTTCGATATCAGCCCCAGCATTTT. Its protein is CASSISVRYQPQHF.

The gene calls are TRBV5-1 and TRBJ2-3, with 10 bases aligning to TRBD2. The CDR3 runs to 14 residues. The V gene end was trimmed by 4 bases and the J gene end by 4 bases; junction bases not matched to a gene: 3. From germline, CDR1 is SGHRS and CDR2 YFSETQ. CDR3 sequence reads: CASSDGLAADTQYF. For the CDR3, the DNA is TGCGCCAGCAGCGATGGACTAGCGGCAGATACGCAGTATTTT.

CDR3 in amino acids: CASTPAVYTGELFF. CDR3 DNA: TGTGCCAGCACCCCCGCGGTCTACACCGGGGAGCTGTTTTTT. This sequence joins TRBV7-9 and TRBJ2-2; D is unresolved. This CDR3 comprises 14 residues. Per the germline V gene, CDR1 is SEHNR and CDR2 is FQNEAQ (reference sequence). V lost 7 bases, J lost 3 bases, and 12 bases lay in between. Full variable domain (rest looked up from reference TRBV7-9 and TRBJ2-2): DTGVSQNPRHKITKRGQNVTFRCDPISEHNRLYWYRQTLGQGPEFLTYFQNEAQLEKSRLLSDRFSAERPKGSFSTLEIQRTEQGDSAMYLCASTPAVYTGELFFGEGSRLTVL.

The chain recombines TRBV18 with TRBJ1-4; no clear D gene. Deletions cut 0 bases from V and 6 bases from J, with 17 bases between. Germline loops: CDR1 KGHSH, CDR2 LQKENI. CDR3 size: 17 residues. CDR3 bases: TGTGCCAGCTCACCACCGATCCGTTTCCCCCAGGATGAAAAACTGTTTTTT. Amino acid sequence: CASSPPIRFPQDEKLFF.

The chain carries TRBV5-1 and TRBJ2-3; D remains unclear. The CDR3 covers 17 residues. Trimming took off 3 bases at V and 0 bases at J, with 17 bases between the two ends. Per germline, CDR1 SGHRS and CDR2 YFSETQ. As DNA, the CDR3 is TGCGCCAGCAGCTCCTCGGATGGGGTCTTTAGCACAGATACGCAGTATTTT. Its protein product is CASSSSDGVFSTDTQYF.